This is a list of T cell receptor beta chains from one sample in a study of pediatric ulcerative colitis. Some clones are missing from TCRdb's copy, which holds only in-frame ones; the method was immunoSEQ multiplex PCR. The profile shows more than 9,000 clones, 80% to 90% of them singletons. Material for sequencing was gut tissue. Receptors were obtained from a girl aged 10-17 years who was a control in a study of pediatric ulcerative colitis. Both conserved end residues are part of each CDR3. A D gene is named only where the DNA matches it firmly. Expanded clones get a size class; other rows say once, few or many, or leave the size out.

J: TRBJ2-7; D: TRBD2; V: TRBV6-6; size: NA; DNA: TGTGCCAGCAGCCGGGACCCTTGGAGCGGGGGGGACGAGCAGTACTTC; CDR3: CASSRDPWSGGDEQYF
J: TRBJ1-5; D: TRBD1; V: TRBV19; size: few; DNA: TGTGCCAGTAGTATAACAGGGGGGCCCTCAGTCGATCAGCCCCAGCATTTT; CDR3: CASSITGGPSVDQPQHF
J: TRBJ2-3; D: TRBD2; V: TRBV5-1; size: NA; DNA: TGCGCCAGCAGCTTACTAGCGGGGGTTTCAGATACGCAGTATTTT; CDR3: CASSLLAGVSDTQYF
J: TRBJ2-1; D: NA; V: TRBV20-1; size: NA; DNA: TGCAGTGCTAGACTGTACAATGAGCAGTTCTTC; CDR3: CSARLYNEQFF
J: TRBJ1-4; D: NA; V: TRBV9; size: NA; DNA: TGTGCCAGCAGCTCCCGGGACATAGGAGATGAAAAACTGTTTTTT; CDR3: CASSSRDIGDEKLFF
J: TRBJ1-5; D: NA; V: TRBV4-2; size: NA; DNA: TGTGCCAGCAGCTCGGGACAACGGGGCAATCAGCCCCAGCATTTT; CDR3: CASSSGQRGNQPQHF
J: TRBJ1-1; D: TRBD1; V: TRBV5-1; size: NA; DNA: TGCGCCAGCAGCTCTCAGGGGGGCAACACTGAAGCTTTCTTT; CDR3: CASSSQGGNTEAFF
J: TRBJ1-1; D: TRBD1; V: TRBV29-1; size: NA; DNA: TGCAGCGTTTCCCCCCGGGACAGTTTAACTGAAGCTTTCTTT; CDR3: CSVSPRDSLTEAFF
J: TRBJ2-3; D: NA; V: TRBV21-1; size: NA; DNA: TGTGCCAGCAGCCTACCCTTAGGGACAGGCGCCACAGATACGCAGTATTTT; CDR3: CASSLPLGTGATDTQYF
J: TRBJ1-5; D: NA; V: TRBV30; size: NA; DNA: TGTGCCTGGAGTGAGGACAGCAATCAGCCCCAGCATTTT; CDR3: CAWSEDSNQPQHF
J: TRBJ2-7; D: NA; V: TRBV5-1; size: NA; DNA: TGCGCCAGCAGCCATGGTGGACAGACCTACGAGCAGTACTTC; CDR3: CASSHGGQTYEQYF
J: TRBJ2-5; D: NA; V: TRBV4-2; size: NA; DNA: TGTGCCAGCAGCCAAGCAGACGGGATACAAGAGACCCAGTACTTC; CDR3: CASSQADGIQETQYF
J: TRBJ2-5; D: NA; V: TRBV6-6; size: NA; DNA: TGTGCCAGCAGTTACCAGGGGCAGCCCCAAGAGACCCAGTACTTC; CDR3: CASSYQGQPQETQYF
J: TRBJ2-5; D: TRBD2; V: TRBV7-7; size: NA; DNA: TGTGCCAGCAGCTCACTAGCGGGAGATGAGGAGACCCAGTACTTC; CDR3: CASSSLAGDEETQYF
J: TRBJ2-7; D: NA; V: TRBV27; size: NA; DNA: TGTGCCAGCAGGGACAGCTCCTACGAGCAGTACTTC; CDR3: CASRDSSYEQYF
J: TRBJ1-2; D: NA; V: TRBV15; size: NA; DNA: TGTGCCACCAGCAGAGGCGGGGGCGCGAATCTCTATGGCTACACCTTC; CDR3: CATSRGGGANLYGYTF
J: TRBJ2-5; D: TRBD2; V: TRBV5-1; size: NA; DNA: TGCGCCAGCAGCTCCGGGACTAGCGGGGAACAAGAGACCCAGTACTTC; CDR3: CASSSGTSGEQETQYF
J: TRBJ2-1; D: TRBD2; V: TRBV10-2; size: NA; DNA: TGCGCCAGCAGACATGGGACTAGCGTCTACAATGAGCAGTTCTTC; CDR3: CASRHGTSVYNEQFF
J: TRBJ1-2; D: NA; V: TRBV7-9; size: NA; DNA: TGTGCCAGCAGCTTCAATAACTATGGCTACACCTTC; CDR3: CASSFNNYGYTF
J: TRBJ1-1; D: NA; V: TRBV5-1; size: few; DNA: TGCGCCAGCAGGGACAGCAGTTACATCACTGAAGCTTTCTTT; CDR3: CASRDSSYITEAFF
J: TRBJ1-1; D: NA; V: TRBV5-1; size: NA; DNA: TGCGCCAGCAGCTCCTACAGGGTAGACACTGAAGCTTTCTTT; CDR3: CASSSYRVDTEAFF
J: TRBJ2-1; D: TRBD2; V: TRBV11-3; size: NA; DNA: TGTGCCAGCAGCCGGCTAGCGGGTGCCTACAATGAGCAGTTCTTC; CDR3: CASSRLAGAYNEQFF
J: TRBJ2-1; D: NA; V: TRBV4-2; size: NA; DNA: TGTGCCAGCAGCCACTTAGGGGCTGAGCAGTTCTTC; CDR3: CASSHLGAEQFF
J: TRBJ2-7; D: TRBD2; V: TRBV27; size: NA; DNA: TGTGCCAGCACTGGTGCGATCGGGCTAGCGGGTTCCTACGAGCAGTACTTC; CDR3: CASTGAIGLAGSYEQYF
J: TRBJ2-7; D: TRBD1; V: TRBV7-2; size: NA; DNA: TGTGCCAGCAGCTTAGAGACAGGGGGTACCTACGAGCAGTACTTC; CDR3: CASSLETGGTYEQYF
J: TRBJ2-1; D: NA; V: TRBV2; size: NA; DNA: TGTGCCAGCAGTGACCCCCGGGGGCAGGGGCCCTACAATGAGCAGTTCTTC; CDR3: CASSDPRGQGPYNEQFF
J: TRBJ2-1; D: NA; V: TRBV6-5; size: NA; DNA: TGTGCCAGCAGCCCAAAAGGTACCTACAATGAGCAGTTCTTC; CDR3: CASSPKGTYNEQFF
J: TRBJ2-1; D: TRBD2; V: TRBV7-2; size: NA; DNA: TGTGCCAGCAGCCAGAGGACTAGCGCGTACAATGAGCAGTTCTTC; CDR3: CASSQRTSAYNEQFF
J: TRBJ2-3; D: NA; V: TRBV28; size: NA; DNA: TGTGCCAGCAGTTTCCAGGGCGGAGCGCAGTATTTT; CDR3: CASSFQGGAQYF
J: TRBJ2-7; D: NA; V: TRBV2; size: NA; DNA: TGTGCCAGCAGTGAAAGGTTGGGTGAGCAGTACTTC; CDR3: CASSERLGEQYF